Below, 8 T cell receptor beta chains from the same sample are listed, as sequenced in a study of blood T cell repertoires in COVID-19. Sequencing used immunoSEQ multiplex PCR; TCRdb keeps in-frame clones, though not all of them. The sample holds about 230,000 clones, more than 70% seen once. Sequencing used PBMCs or T cells enriched from blood (not recorded which). Every receptor here comes from a woman aged 40 to 50 with acute COVID-19.

The J gene is TRBJ2-2, the V gene TRBV11-3; D is possibly TRBD2 (6 bases). The V gene's germline CDR1 is SGHNT and CDR2 YENEEA. V lost 5 bases and J 3 bases, leaving 16 bases between the germline ends. The CDR3 is 16 residues long. The CDR3 nucleotides read TGTGCCAGCAGCCCAGTGGAGGGAGGTTACACCGGGGAGCTGTTTTTT. Amino acid sequence: CASSPVEGGYTGELFF. Drawing the rest from reference TRBV11-3 and TRBJ2-2, the complete variable domain is EAGVVQSPRYKIIEKKQPVAFWCNPISGHNTLYWYLQNLGQGPELLIRYENEEAVDDSQLPKDRFSAERLKGVDSTLKIQPAELGDSAVYLCASSPVEGGYTGELFFGEGSRLTVL.

The chain recombines TRBV3-1 (or the pseudogene TRBV3-2) with TRBJ2-1; perhaps TRBD1 as D (5 bases). V lost 7 bases, J lost 9 bases, and 22 bases lay in between. The CDR3 consists of 15 residues. Germline CDR1 LGHDT, CDR2 YNNKEL (reference sequence). The CDR3 is CASTPSNRGRVEQFF. As DNA, the CDR3 is TGTGCCAGCACCCCCTCTAATAGGGGCCGCGTTGAGCAGTTCTTC.

The genes are TRBV5-1 and TRBJ1-5, with D possibly matching TRBD1 (6 bases). This CDR3 has 16 amino acids. The V and J ends lost 0 bases and 5 bases respectively, with 15 bases between them. The germline V gene has CDR1 SGHRS and CDR2 YFSETQ. CDR3 amino acids: CASSLDGTMSYQPQHF. DNA for the CDR3: TGCGCCAGCAGCTTGGATGGGACAATGTCGTATCAGCCCCAGCATTTT.

The V call is TRBV6-6, the J call TRBJ1-5; 7 bases are shared with TRBD1. The CDR3 extends over 16 amino acids. The ends lost 7 bases at V and 5 bases at J; junction bases unmatched: 14. Germline CDR1 and CDR2: MNHNY and SVGAGI (reference sequence). The CDR3, as DNA: TGTGCCAGCACTCACAAGTTGACAGGGTTGGATCAGCCCCAGCATTTT. Protein product: CASTHKLTGLDQPQHF.

This sequence joins TRBV5-1 and TRBJ2-2; 8 nucleotides match TRBD1. Per the germline V gene, CDR1 is SGHRS and CDR2 is YFSETQ. V was clipped by 4 bases and J by 7 bases; unmatched bases: 15. The CDR3 loop spans 17 amino acids. The CDR3 DNA is TGCGCCAGCAGCCCAGAGGGCAGGGGGCGTACCGGCGGGGAGCTGTTTTTT. Translated, it gives CASSPEGRGRTGGELFF.

The gene calls are TRBV10-3 and TRBJ1-1, with D hard to call. Germline CDR1 ENHRY, CDR2 SYGVKD. Trimming shortened V by 0 bases and J by 6 bases, and 14 bases separated the two germline ends. The CDR3 has 15 amino acids. The CDR3, as DNA: TGTGCCATCAGTGAGTCGTTAAAGACTACCGCTGAAGCTTTCTTT. The encoded protein is CAISESLKTTAEAFF.

This clone has only one observation. This chain joins TRBV3-1 (or the pseudogene TRBV3-2) and TRBJ1-4, with TRBD1 identical over 7 bases. Germline V gene sequence: CDR1 LGHDT, CDR2 YNNKEL (reference sequence). The CDR3 has 19 residues. The trim removed 0 bases at V and 0 bases at J, leaving 10 bases unmatched. The CDR3: CASSQDWDRLFATNEKLFF. DNA of the CDR3: TGTGCCAGCAGCCAAGATTGGGACAGACTCTTCGCAACTAATGAAAAACTGTTTTTT.

This clone has a handful of counts. The chain is built from TRBV5-1 and TRBJ1-6; 10 positions match TRBD1. The CDR3 runs to 15 residues. Germline V lookup: CDR1 SGHRS, CDR2 YFSETQ. V was pared by 4 bases and J by 5 bases, with 3 bases of the junction left unmatched. In nucleotides, the CDR3 is TGCGCCAGCAGCCGGGGGACAGGGGATAATTCACCCCTCCACTTT. Translating it yields CASSRGTGDNSPLHF.